The source of this T cell receptor beta chain is a study of T-cell memory formation after mild COVID-19 (dated by TCRdb to about 2021). Background for the entire study: TCR sequence clusters from the two donors were found to be largely donor specific. T-cell clones expanding and contracting after mild COVID-19 in two donors were tracked by longitudinal TCRalpha and TCRbeta repertoire sequencing. Two young, previously healthy adult volunteers made up the cohort, one male and one female. Overall results and qualifications from the work: Some responding clones were detected in pre-infection memory, which suggested that pre-existing cross-reactive memory T cells had joined the SARS-CoV-2 response. The study included only a couple of mild cases, and larger cohorts that include severe cases with pre-infection samples were judged to be necessary. Balanced CD4/CD8 phenotypes were observed for clones contracting from day 15 to 85, whereas a bias towards CD4+ was observed for a second wave of clones expanding from day 15 to 37. Contracting CD4+ clones were found mainly in CM and EM memory subsets, while CD8+ clones were enriched in EMRA. SARS-CoV-2 specificity of the second-wave clones peaking on day 37 was not confirmed.

PBMCs were isolated by Ficoll-Paque density gradient centrifugation. Sequencing instrument: Illumina NovaSeq 6000. cDNA libraries for TCRalpha and TCRbeta were prepared by 5'RACE using constant-segment primers, with sample barcodes and unique molecular identifiers added. RNA was extracted from every sample with Trizol reagent. Amplification of the libraries took two PCR steps, and the second step added a second sample barcode plus Illumina TruSeq adapters. Libraries were sequenced on an Illumina NovaSeq with 2 x 150 bp paired-end reads. Under the source paper's analysis protocol: The reads were demultiplexed and collapsed into UMI-guided consensus sequences using migec v1.2.7. Using mixcr v2.1.11, UMI consensuses were aligned to TRA and TRB V and J templates and then assembled into clonotypes. Clonotypes were classified as expanded or contracted when called significant by both edgeR and NoisET, with noise models trained on biological replicates. For edgeR calls, a false discovery rate-adjusted p below 0.01 and a log2 fold-change threshold of 1 were applied. As an exploratory analysis of dynamics, max-normalized trajectories of the 1000 most abundant clonotypes were examined by PCA with hierarchical clustering. Separately sequenced CD4+ and CD8+ repertoires were used to assign a CD4 or CD8 phenotype to each responding clone. In TCRdb, the public reads were trimmed at Q25 with fastp and aligned with MiXCR, with productive beta chains retained. CDR3 protein sequences are deduplicated, and each keeps its most common genes and DNA. Here the V and J calls rest on TCRdb's processing, not on the authors' analysis. This sample comprises approximately 250,000 distinct CDR3 sequences, approximately 15% of them detected only once. In total, the top ten clones hold under 25% of the sample.

Comment on this clonotype: What antigen it recognizes has not been identified. Per-base quality was not reported, and no clone a single base away is much larger than it.

As encoded in the germline V gene, CDR1 is SGHRS while CDR2 is YFSETQ. Including the terminal cysteine and phenylalanine, the CDR3 comprises 16 residues. The entry retains the CDR3 DNA only, 48 bases that are in frame from base 1. Relative to germline, V is missing 4 bases and J is missing 5 bases, with 12 bases of the junction outside any gene match. The sequence links TRBV5-1 to TRBJ2-1, with 7 central nucleotides matching TRBD2. The TCR was taken from a man aged 18 to 29 who had mild COVID-19 (a few samples of this study predate the infection). The sample titles of this study are shuffled in the database, so cell type and time point are left out; the donor was told from shared clones. Source material: PBMCs or a T cell subset sorted from them (not recorded which). The CDR3 protein: CASSRALLASHNEQFF. The DNA sequence is given as TGCGCCAGCAGCAGGGCGTTACTAGCGTCGCACAATGAGCAGTTCTTC. Extended through the reference TRBV5-1 and TRBJ2-1 proteins, this CDR3 yields the full variable domain: KAGVTQTPRYLIKTRGQQVTLSCSPISGHRSVSWYQQTPGQGLQFLFEYFSETQRNKGNFPGRFSGRQFSNSRSEMNVSTLELGDSALYLCASSRALLASHNEQFFGPGTRLTVL.